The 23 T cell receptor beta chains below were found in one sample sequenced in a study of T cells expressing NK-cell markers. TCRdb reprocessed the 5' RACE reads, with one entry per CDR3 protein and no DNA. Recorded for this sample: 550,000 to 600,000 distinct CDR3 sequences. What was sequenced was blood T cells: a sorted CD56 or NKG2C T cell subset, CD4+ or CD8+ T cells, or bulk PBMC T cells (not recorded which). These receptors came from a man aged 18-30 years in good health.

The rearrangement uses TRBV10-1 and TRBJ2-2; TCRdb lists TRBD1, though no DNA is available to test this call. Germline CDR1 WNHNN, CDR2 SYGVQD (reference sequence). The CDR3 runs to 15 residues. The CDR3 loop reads CASSDGGARAGELFF.

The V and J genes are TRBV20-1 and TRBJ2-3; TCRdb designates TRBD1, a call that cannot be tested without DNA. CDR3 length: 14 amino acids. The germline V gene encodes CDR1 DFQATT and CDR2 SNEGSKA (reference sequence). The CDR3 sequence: CSAEGTGSTDTQYF.

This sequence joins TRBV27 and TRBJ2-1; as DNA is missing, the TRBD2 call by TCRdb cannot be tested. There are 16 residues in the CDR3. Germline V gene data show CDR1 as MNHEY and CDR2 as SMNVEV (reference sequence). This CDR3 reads CASSWTGTSGPNEQFF.

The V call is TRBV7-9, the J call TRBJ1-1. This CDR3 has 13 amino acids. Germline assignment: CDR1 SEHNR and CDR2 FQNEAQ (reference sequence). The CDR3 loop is CASTLGKNTEAFF.

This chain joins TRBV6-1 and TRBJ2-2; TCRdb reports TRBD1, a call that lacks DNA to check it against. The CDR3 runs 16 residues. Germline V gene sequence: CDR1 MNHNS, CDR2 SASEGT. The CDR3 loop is CASSPKGTGWTGELFF.

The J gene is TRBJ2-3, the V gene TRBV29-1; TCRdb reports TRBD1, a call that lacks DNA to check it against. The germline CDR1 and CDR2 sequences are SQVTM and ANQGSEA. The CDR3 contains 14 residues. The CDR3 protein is CSVATGTSTDTQYF.

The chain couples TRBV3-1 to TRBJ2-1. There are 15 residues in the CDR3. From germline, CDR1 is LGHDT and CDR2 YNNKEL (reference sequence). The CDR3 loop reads CASSHERKFYNEQFF.

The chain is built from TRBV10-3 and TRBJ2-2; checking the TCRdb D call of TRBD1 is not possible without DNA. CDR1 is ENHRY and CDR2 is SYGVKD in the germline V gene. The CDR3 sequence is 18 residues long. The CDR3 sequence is CAISGEGGTGQRAGELFF.

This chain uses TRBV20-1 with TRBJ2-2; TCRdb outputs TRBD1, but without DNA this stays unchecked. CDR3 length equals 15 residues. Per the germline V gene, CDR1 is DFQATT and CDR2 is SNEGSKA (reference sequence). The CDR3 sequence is CSASSGRSITGELFF.

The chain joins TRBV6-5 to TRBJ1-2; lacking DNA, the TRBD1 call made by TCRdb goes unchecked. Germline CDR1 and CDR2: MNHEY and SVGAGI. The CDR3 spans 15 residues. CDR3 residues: CASSYSGTGAAGYTF.

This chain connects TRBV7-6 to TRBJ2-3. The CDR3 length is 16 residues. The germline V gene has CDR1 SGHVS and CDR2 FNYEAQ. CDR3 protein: CASSLAMGASTDTQYF.

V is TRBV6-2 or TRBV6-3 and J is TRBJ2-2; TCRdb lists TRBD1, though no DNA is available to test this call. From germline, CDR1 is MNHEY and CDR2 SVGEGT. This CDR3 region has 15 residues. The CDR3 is CASTPWPANTGELFF.

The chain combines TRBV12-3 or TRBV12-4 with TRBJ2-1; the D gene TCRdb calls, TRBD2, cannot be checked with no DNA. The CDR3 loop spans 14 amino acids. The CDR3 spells CASSFRREGNEQFF.

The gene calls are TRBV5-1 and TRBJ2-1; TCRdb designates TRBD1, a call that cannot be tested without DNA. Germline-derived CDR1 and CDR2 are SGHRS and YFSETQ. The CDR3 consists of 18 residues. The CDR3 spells CASSRGVGSVPSYNEQFF.

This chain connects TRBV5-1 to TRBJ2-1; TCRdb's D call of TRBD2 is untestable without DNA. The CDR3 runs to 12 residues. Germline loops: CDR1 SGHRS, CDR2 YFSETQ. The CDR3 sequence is CASSLVLAEQFF.

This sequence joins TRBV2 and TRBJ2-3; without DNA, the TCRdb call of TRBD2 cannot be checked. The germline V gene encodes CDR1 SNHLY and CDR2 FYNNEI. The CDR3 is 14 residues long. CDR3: CASNPRTSTDTQYF. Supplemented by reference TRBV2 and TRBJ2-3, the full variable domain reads EPEVTQTPSHQVTQMGQEVILRCVPISNHLYFYWYRQILGQKVEFLVSFYNNEISEKSEIFDDQFSVERPDGSNFTLKIRSTKLEDSAMYFCASNPRTSTDTQYFGPGTRLTVL.

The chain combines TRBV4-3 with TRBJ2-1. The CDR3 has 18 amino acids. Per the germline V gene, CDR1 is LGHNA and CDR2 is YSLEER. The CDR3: CASSQGVGGGRAYNEQFF.

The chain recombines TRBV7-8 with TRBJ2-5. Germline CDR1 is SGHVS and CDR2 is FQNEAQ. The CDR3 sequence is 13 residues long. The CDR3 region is CASSLDSTVPQYF.

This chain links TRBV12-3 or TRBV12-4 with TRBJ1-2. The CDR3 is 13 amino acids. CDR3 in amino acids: CASSVRVSRGYTF.

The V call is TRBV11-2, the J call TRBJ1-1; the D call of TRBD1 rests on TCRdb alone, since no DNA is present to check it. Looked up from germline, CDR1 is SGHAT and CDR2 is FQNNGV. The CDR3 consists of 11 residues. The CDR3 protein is CASRDRQEAFF.

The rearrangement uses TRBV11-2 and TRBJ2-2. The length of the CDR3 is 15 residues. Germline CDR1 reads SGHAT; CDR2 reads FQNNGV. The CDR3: CASSSNSRYTGELFF. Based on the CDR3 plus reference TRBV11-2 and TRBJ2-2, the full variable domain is EAGVAQSPRYKIIEKRQSVAFWCNPISGHATLYWYQQILGQGPKLLIQFQNNGVVDDSQLPKDRFSAERLKGVDSTLKIQPAKLEDSAVYLCASSSNSRYTGELFFGEGSRLTVL.

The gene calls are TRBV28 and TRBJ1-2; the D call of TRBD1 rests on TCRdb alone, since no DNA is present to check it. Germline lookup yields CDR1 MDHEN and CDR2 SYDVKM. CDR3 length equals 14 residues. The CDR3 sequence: CASSPLDSSYGYTF.

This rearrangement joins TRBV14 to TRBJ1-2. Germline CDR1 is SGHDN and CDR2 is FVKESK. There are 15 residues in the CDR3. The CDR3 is CASSQDSNSNYGYTF.